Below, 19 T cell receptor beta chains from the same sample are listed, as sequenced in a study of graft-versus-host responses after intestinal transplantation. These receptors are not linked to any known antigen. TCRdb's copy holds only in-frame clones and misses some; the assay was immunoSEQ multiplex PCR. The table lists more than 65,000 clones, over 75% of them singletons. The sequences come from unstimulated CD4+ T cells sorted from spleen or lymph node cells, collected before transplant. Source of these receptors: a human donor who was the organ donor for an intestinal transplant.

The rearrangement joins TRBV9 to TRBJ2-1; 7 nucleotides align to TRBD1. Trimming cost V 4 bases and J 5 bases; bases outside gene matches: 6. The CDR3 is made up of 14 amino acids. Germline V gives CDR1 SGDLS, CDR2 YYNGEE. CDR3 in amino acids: CASSTRQGHNEQFF. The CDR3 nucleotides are TGTGCCAGCAGCACTAGACAGGGACACAATGAGCAGTTCTTC.

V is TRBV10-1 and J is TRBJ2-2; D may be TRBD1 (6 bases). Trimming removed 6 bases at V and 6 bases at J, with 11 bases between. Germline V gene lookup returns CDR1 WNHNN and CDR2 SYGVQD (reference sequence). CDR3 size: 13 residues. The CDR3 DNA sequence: TGCGCCAGCAGAGCGAAGGGGGCCGGGGAGCTGTTTTTT. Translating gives CASRAKGAGELFF.

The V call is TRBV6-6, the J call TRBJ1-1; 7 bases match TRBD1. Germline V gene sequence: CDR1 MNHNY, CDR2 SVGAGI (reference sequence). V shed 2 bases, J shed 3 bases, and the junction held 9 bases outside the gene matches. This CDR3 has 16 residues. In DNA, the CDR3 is TGTGCCAGCAGTTACGCATCAGGGGGTCGGGACACTGAAGCTTTCTTT. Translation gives CASSYASGGRDTEAFF.

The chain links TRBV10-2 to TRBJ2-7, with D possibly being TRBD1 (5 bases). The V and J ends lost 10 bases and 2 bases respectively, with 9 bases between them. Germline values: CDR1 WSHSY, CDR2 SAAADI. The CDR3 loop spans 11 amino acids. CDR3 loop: CATQGTYEQYV. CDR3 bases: TGCGCCACCCAGGGTACCTACGAGCAGTACGTC.

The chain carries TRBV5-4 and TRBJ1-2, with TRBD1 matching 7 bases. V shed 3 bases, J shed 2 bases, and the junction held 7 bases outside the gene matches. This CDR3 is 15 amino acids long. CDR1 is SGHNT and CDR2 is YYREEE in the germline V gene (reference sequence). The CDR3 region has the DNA TGTGCCAGCAGCTCACGAGAGACAGGGAACTATGGCTACACCTTC. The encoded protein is CASSSRETGNYGYTF.

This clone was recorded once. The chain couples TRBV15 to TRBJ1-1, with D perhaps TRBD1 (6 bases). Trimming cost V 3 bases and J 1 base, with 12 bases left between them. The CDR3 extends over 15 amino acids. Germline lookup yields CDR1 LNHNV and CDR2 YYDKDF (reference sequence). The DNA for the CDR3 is TGTGCCACCAGCAGGCTGGGACAAGGGAACACTGAAGCTTTCTTT. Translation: CATSRLGQGNTEAFF.

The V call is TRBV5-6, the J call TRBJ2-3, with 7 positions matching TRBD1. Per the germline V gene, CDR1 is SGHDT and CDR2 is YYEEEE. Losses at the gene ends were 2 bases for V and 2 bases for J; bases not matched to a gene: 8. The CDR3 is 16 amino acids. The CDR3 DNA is TGTGCCAGCAGCTTTCCACGACAGGGCCTCACAGATACGCAGTATTTT. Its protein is CASSFPRQGLTDTQYF.

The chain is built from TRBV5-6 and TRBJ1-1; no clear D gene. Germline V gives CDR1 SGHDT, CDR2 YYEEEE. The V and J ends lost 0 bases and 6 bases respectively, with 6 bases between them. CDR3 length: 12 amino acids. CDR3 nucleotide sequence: TGTGCCAGCAGCTTGGGCGCACCTGAAGCTTTCTTT. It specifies CASSLGAPEAFF.

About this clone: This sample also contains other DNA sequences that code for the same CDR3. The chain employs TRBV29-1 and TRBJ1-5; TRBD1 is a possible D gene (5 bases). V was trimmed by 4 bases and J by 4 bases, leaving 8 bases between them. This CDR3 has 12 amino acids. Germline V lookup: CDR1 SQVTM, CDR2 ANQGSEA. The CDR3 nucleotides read TGCAGCGTTGGGGGGGGGAATCAGCCCCAGCATTTT. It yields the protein CSVGGGNQPQHF.

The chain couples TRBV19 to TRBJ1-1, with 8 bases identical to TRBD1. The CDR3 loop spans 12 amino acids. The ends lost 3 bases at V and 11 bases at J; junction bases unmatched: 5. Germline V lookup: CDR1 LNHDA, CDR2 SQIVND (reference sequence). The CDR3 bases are TGTGCCAGTAGTATCGGCAGGGGGCCTGCTTTCTTT. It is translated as CASSIGRGPAFF.

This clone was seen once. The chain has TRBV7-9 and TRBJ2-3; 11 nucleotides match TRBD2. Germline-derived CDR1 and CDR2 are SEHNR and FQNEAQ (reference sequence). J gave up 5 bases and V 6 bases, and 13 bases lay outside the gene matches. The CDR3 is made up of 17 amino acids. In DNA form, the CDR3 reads TGTGCCAGCAGGCCCAACACGGGACTAGCGGTAGGAGATACGCAGTATTTT. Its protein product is CASRPNTGLAVGDTQYF. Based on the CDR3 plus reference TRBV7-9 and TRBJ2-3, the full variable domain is DTGVSQNPRHKITKRGQNVTFRCDPISEHNRLYWYRQTLGQGPEFLTYFQNEAQLEKSRLLSDRFSAERPKGSFSTLEIQRTEQGDSAMYLCASRPNTGLAVGDTQYFGPGTRLTVL.

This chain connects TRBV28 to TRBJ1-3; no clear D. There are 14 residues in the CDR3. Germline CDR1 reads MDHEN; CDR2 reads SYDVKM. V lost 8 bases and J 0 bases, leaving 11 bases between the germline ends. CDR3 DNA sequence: TGTGCCAGCCCCACCGGGAACTCTGGAAACACCATATATTTT. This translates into CASPTGNSGNTIYF.

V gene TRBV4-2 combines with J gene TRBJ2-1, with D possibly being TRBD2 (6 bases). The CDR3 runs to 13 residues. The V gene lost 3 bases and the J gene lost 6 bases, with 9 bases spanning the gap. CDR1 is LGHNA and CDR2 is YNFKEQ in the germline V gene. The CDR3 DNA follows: TGTGCCAGCAGCCAGACTAGTCGCAATGAGCAGTTCTTC. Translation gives CASSQTSRNEQFF.

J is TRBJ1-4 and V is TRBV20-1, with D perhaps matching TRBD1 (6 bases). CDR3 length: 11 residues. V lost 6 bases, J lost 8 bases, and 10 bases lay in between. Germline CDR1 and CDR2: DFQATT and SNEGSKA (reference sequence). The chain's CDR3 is CSAIDREKLFF. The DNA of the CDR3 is TGCAGTGCCATAGACAGGGAAAAACTGTTTTTT.

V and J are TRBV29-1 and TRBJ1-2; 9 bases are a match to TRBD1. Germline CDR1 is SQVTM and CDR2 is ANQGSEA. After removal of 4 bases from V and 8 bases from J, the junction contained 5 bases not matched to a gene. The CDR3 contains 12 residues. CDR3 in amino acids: CSVGQGVGGYTF. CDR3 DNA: TGCAGCGTTGGACAGGGGGTAGGAGGCTACACCTTC.

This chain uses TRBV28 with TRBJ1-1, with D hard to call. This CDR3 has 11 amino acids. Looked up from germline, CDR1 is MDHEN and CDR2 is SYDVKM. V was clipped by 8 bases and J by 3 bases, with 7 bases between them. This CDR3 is CASHTYTEAFF. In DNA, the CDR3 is TGTGCCAGCCACACCTACACTGAAGCTTTCTTT.

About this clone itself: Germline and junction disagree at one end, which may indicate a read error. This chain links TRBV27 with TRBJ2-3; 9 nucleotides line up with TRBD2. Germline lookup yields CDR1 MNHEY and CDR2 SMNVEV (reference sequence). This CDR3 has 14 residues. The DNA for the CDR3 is TGTGCCAGCAGAGCGGGGGGCCCCTCAGACACGCAGTATTTT. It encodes CASRAGGPSDTQYF.

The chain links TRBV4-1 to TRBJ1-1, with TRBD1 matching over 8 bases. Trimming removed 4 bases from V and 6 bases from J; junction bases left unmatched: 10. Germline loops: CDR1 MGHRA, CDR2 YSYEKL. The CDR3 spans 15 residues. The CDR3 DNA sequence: TGCGCCAGCAGCCTACCTGACCTGGACAGGGCTGAAGCTTTCTTT. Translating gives CASSLPDLDRAEAFF.

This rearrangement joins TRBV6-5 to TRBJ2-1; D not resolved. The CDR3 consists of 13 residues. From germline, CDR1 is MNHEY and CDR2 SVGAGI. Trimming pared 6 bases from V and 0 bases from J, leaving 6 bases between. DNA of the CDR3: TGTGCCAGCAGGGCGGACTCCTACAATGAGCAGTTCTTC. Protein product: CASRADSYNEQFF.